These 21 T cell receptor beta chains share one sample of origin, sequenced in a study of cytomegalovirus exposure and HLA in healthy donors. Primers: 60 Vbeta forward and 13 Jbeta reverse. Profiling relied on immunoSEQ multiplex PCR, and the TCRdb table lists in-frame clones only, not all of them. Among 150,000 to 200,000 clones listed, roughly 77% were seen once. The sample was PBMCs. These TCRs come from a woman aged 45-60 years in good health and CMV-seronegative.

CDR3 region: CASSPRQGRGEKLFF. The CDR3 DNA sequence: TGTGCCAGCAGCCCCCGACAGGGACGAGGGGAAAAACTGTTTTTT. The rearrangement links TRBV7-9 to TRBJ1-4; TRBD1 matches at 7 bases. The CDR3 totals 15 residues. The trim removed 5 bases at V and 8 bases at J, leaving 11 bases unmatched. Per the germline V gene, CDR1 is SEHNR and CDR2 is FQNEAQ (reference sequence).

CDR3 loop: CASRELAGGLGETQYF. The CDR3 bases are TGTGCCAGCAGGGAACTAGCGGGAGGCCTGGGGGAGACCCAGTACTTC. The rearrangement joins TRBV27 to TRBJ2-5; 12 bases are a match to TRBD2. Germline values: CDR1 MNHEY, CDR2 SMNVEV (reference sequence). V lost 6 bases, J lost 5 bases, and 10 bases stayed unmatched. CDR3 length: 16 amino acids.

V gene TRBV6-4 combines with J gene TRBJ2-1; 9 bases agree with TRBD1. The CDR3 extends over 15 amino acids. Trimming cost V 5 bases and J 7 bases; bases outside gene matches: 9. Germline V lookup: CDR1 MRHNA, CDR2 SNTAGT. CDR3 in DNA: TGTGCCAGCAGTACCGGGACAGGGCTTCGGAATGAGCAGTTCTTC. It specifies CASSTGTGLRNEQFF.

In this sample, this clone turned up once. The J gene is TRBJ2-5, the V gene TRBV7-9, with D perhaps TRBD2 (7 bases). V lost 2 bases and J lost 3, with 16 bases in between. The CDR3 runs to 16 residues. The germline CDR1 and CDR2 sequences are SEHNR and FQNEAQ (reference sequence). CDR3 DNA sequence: TGTGCCAGCAGCTTATATGTTGGCGGGGGCAAAGAGACCCAGTACTTC. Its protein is CASSLYVGGGKETQYF.

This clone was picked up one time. The CDR3 coding sequence is TGTGCCAGCAGTTTAACCTGGACACTTATGAACACTGAAGCTTTCTTT. Translation: CASSLTWTLMNTEAFF. The chain uses TRBV27 and TRBJ1-1; D may be TRBD1 (5 bases). CDR3 length equals 16 residues. Germline loops: CDR1 MNHEY, CDR2 SMNVEV (reference sequence). The V end was cut by 2 bases, the J end by 0 bases, with 13 bases between.

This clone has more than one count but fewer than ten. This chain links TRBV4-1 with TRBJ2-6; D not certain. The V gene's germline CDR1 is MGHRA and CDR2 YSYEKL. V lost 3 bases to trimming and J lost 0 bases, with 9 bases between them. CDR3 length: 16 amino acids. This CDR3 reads CASSQSLDSGANVLTF. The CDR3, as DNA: TGCGCCAGCAGCCAGAGTCTCGACTCTGGGGCCAACGTCCTGACTTTC.

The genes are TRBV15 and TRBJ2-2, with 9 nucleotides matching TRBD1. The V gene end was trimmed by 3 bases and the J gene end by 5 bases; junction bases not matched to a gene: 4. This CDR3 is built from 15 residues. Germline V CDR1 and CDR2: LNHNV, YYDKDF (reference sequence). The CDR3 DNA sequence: TGTGCCACCAGCAGGGACAGGGGATGGACCGGGGAGCTGTTTTTT. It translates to CATSRDRGWTGELFF.

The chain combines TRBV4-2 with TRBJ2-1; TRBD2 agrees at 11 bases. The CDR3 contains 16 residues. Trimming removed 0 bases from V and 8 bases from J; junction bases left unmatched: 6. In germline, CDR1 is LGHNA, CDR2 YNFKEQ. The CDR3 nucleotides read TGTGCCAGCAGCCAAGATAGCGGGAGGGGAGTGGATGAGCAGTTCTTC. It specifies CASSQDSGRGVDEQFF.

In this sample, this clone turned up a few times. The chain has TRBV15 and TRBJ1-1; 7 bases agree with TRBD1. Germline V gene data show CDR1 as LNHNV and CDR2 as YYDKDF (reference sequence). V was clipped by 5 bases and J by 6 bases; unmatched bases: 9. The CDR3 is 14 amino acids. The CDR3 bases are TGTGCCACCAGCCCAGGGGGAAGTTTTCCTGAAGCTTTCTTT. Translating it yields CATSPGGSFPEAFF.

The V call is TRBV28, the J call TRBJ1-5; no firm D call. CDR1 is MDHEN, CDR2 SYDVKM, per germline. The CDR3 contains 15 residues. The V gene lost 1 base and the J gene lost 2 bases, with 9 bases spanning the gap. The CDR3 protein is CASSLLSGGNQPQHF. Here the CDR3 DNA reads TGTGCCAGCAGTTTATTGTCGGGAGGCAATCAGCCCCAGCATTTT.

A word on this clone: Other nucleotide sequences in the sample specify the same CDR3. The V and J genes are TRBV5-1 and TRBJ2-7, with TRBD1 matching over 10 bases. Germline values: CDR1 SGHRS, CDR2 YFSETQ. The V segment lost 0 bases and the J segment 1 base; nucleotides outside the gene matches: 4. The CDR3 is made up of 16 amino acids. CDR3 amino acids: CASSLGPGQGSYEQYF. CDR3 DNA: TGCGCCAGCAGCTTGGGGCCGGGACAGGGGTCCTACGAGCAGTACTTC.

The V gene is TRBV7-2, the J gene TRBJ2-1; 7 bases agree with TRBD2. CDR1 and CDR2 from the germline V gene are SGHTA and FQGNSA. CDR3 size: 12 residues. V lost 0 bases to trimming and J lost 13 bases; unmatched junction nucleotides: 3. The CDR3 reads CASSLAGGTQFF. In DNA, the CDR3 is TGTGCCAGCAGCTTAGCGGGGGGGACCCAGTTCTTC.

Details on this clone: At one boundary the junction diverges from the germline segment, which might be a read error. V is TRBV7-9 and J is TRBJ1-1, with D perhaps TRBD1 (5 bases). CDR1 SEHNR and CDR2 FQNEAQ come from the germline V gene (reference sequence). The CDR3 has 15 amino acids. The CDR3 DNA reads TGTGCCAGCAGCCTCACGGGGGGGGTGAATACTGAAGCTTTCTTT. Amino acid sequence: CASSLTGGVNTEAFF.

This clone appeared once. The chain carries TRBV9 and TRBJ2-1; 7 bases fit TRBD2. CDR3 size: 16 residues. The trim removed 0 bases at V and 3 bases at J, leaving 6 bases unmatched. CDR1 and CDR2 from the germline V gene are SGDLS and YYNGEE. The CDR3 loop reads CASSVAASGFYNEQFF. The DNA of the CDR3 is TGTGCCAGCAGCGTAGCGGCTAGCGGATTCTACAATGAGCAGTTCTTC.

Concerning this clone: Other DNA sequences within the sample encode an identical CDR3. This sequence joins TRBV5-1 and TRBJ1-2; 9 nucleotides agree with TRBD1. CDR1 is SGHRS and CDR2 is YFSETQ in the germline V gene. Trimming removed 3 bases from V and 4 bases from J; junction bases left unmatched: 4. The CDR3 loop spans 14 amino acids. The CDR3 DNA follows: TGCGCCAGCAGCTCTGGGACAGGGAGCTATGGCTACACCTTC. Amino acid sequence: CASSSGTGSYGYTF.

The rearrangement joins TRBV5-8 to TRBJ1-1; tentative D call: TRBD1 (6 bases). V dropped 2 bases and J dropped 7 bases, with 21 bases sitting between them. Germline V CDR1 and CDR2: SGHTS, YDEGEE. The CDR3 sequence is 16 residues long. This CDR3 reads CASSLHGGRKAYEAFF. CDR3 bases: TGTGCCAGCAGCTTACATGGGGGCCGGAAGGCGTATGAAGCTTTCTTT. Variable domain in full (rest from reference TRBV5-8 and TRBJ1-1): EAGVTQSPTHLIKTRGQQATLRCSPISGHTSVYWYQQALGLGLQFLLWYDEGEERNRGNFPPRFSGRQFPNYSSELNVNALELEDSALYLCASSLHGGRKAYEAFFGQGTRLTVV.

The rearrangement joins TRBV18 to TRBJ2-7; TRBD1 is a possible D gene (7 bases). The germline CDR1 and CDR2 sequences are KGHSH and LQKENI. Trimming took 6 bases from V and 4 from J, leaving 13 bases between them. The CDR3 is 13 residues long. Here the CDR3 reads CASSAGQFYEQYF. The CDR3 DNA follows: TGTGCCAGCTCGGCGGGACAGTTTTACGAGCAGTACTTC.

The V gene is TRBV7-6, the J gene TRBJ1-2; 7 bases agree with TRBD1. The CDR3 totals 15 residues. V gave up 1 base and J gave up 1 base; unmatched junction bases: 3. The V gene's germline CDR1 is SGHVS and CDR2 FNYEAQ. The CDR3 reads CASSLGTGVNYGYTF. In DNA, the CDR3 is TGTGCCAGCAGCTTAGGTACAGGGGTTAACTATGGCTACACCTTC.

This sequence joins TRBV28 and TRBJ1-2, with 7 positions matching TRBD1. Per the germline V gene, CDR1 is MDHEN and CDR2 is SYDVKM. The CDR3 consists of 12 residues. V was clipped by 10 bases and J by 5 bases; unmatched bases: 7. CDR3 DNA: TGTGCCACCGCCCGGGACAGATATGGCTACACCTTC. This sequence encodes CATARDRYGYTF.

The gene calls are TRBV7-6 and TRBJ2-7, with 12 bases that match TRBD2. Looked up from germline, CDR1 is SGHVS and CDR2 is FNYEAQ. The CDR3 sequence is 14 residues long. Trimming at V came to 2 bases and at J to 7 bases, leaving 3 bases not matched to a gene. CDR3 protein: CASSLTTSGGEQYF. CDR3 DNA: TGTGCCAGCAGCTTAACCACTAGCGGGGGGGAGCAGTACTTC.

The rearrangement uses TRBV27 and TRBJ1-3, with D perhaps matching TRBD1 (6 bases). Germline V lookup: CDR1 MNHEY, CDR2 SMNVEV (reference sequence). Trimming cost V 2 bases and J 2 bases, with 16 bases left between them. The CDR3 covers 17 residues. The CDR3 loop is CASSLRLGASPGNTIYF. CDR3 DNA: TGTGCCAGCAGTTTAAGGTTGGGGGCCTCCCCTGGAAACACCATATATTTT.